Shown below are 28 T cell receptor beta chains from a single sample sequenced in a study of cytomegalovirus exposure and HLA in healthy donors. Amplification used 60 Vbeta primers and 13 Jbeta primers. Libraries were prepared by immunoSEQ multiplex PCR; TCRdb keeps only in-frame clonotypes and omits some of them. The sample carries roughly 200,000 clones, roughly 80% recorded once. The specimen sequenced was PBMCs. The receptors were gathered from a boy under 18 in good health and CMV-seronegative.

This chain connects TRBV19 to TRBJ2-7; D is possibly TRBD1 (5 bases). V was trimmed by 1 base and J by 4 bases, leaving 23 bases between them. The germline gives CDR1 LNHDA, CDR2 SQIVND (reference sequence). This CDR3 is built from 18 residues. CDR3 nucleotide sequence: TGTGCCAGTAGTATAGGGGTCGTAGGGCAGGGTAGAGAATACGAGCAGTACTTC. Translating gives CASSIGVVGQGREYEQYF.

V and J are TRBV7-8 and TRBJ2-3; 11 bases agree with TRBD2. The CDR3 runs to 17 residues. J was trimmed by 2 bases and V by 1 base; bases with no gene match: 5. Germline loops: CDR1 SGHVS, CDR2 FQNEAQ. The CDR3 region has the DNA TGTGCCAGCAGCTTAGAGGGTAGCGGGAGGGTCACAGATACGCAGTATTTT. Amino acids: CASSLEGSGRVTDTQYF.

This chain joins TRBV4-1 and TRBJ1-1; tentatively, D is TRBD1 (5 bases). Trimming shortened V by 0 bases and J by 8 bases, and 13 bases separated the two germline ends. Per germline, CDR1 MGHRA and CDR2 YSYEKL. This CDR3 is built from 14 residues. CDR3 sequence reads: CASSQDRGIREAFF. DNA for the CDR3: TGCGCCAGCAGCCAAGATCGGGGGATAAGGGAAGCTTTCTTT.

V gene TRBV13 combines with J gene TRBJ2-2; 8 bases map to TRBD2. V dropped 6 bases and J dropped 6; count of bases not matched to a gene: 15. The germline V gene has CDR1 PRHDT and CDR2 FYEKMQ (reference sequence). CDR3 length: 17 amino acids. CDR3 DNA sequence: TGTGCCAGCAGATCCAGAACCGGCGGGGGGTACGCCGGGGAGCTGTTTTTT. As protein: CASRSRTGGGYAGELFF.

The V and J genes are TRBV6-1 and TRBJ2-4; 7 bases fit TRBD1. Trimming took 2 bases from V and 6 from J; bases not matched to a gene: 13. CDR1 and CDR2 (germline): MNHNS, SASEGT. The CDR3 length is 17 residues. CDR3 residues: CASSEFGVTGARNIQYF. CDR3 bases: TGTGCCAGCAGTGAATTTGGGGTAACAGGGGCTAGAAACATTCAGTACTTC.

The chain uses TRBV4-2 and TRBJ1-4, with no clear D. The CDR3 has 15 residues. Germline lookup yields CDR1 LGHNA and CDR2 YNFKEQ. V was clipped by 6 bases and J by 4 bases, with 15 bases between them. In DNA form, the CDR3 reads TGTGCCAGCAGAAAACGGACGGGAAATAATGAAAAACTGTTTTTT. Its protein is CASRKRTGNNEKLFF.

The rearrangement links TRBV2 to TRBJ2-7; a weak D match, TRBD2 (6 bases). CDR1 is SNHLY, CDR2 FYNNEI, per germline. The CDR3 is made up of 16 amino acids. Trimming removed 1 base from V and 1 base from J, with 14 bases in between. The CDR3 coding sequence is TGTGCCAGCAGTGAAGATTTACGGAGGGGATCCTACGAGCAGTACTTC. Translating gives CASSEDLRRGSYEQYF.

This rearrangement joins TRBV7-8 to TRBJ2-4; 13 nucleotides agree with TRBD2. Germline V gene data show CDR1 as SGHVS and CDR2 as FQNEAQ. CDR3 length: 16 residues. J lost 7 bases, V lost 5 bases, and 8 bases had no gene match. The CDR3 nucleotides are TGTGCCAGCAGCCCACGGACTAGCGGGAGAGGGAACATTCAGTACTTC. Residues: CASSPRTSGRGNIQYF.

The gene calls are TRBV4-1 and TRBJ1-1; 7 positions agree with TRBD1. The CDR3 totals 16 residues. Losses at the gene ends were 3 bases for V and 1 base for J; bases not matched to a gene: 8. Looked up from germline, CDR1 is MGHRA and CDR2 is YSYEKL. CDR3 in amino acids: CASSHPGDRENTEAFF. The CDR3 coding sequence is TGCGCCAGCAGCCACCCCGGCGACAGGGAGAACACTGAAGCTTTCTTT.

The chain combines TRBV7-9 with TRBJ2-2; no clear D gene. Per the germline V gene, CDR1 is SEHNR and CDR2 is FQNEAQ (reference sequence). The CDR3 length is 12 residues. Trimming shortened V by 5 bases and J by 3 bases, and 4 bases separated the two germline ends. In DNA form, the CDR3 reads TGTGCCAGCAGCCCTTACACCGGGGAGCTGTTTTTT. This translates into CASSPYTGELFF.

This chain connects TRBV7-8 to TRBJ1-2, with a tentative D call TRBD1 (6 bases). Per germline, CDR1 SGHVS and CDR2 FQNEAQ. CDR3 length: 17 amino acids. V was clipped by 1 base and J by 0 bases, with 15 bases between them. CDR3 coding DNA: TGTGCCAGCAGCTTAGAGCCCCAGGGGTCTACTAACTATGGCTACACCTTC. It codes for CASSLEPQGSTNYGYTF.

The CDR3 DNA reads as TGTGCCAGCAGCTCCCGTTGGGGCTCGGTGGATACGCAGTATTTT. It translates to CASSSRWGSVDTQYF. The rearrangement links TRBV7-3 to TRBJ2-3; perhaps TRBD1 as D (5 bases). The CDR3 loop spans 15 amino acids. The V end was cut by 4 bases, the J end by 6 bases, with 17 bases between. Germline V CDR1 and CDR2: SGHTA, FQGTGA. The full variable domain, in which reference TRBV7-3 and TRBJ2-3 provide the parts outside the CDR3, is GAGVSQTPSNKVTEKGKYVELRCDPISGHTALYWYRQSLGQGPEFLIYFQGTGAADDSGLPNDRFFAVRPEGSVSTLKIQRTERGDSAVYLCASSSRWGSVDTQYFGPGTRLTVL.

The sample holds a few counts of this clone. CDR3 loop: CASSDLGTGYNEQFF. The DNA for the CDR3 is TGTGCCAGCAGTGATCTCGGGACAGGCTACAATGAGCAGTTCTTC. V and J are TRBV6-1 and TRBJ2-1, with TRBD1 matching 8 bases. The CDR3 loop spans 15 amino acids. V gave up 3 bases and J gave up 3 bases; unmatched junction bases: 4. The germline CDR1 and CDR2 sequences are MNHNS and SASEGT.

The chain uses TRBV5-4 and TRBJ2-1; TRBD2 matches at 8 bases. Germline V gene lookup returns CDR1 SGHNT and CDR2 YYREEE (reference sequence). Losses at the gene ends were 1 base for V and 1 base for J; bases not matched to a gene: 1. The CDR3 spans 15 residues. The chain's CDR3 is CASSLRGGSYNEQFF. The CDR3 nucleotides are TGTGCCAGCAGCTTGCGGGGGGGGTCCTACAATGAGCAGTTCTTC. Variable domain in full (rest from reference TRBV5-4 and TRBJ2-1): ETGVTQSPTHLIKTRGQQVTLRCSSQSGHNTVSWYQQALGQGPQFIFQYYREEENGRGNFPPRFSGLQFPNYSSELNVNALELDDSALYLCASSLRGGSYNEQFFGPGTRLTVL.

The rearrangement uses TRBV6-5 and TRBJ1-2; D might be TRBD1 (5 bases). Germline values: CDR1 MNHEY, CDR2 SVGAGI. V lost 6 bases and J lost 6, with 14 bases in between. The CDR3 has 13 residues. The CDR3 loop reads CASRRSSGNGYTF. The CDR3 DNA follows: TGTGCCAGCAGACGGAGCTCAGGGAATGGCTACACCTTC.

Here the CDR3 reads CATSSELVYEQYF. CDR3 nucleotide sequence: TGTGCCACCAGCTCCGAGCTAGTCTACGAGCAGTACTTC. This chain connects TRBV15 to TRBJ2-7; unclear D gene. This CDR3 is 13 amino acids long. Germline assignment: CDR1 LNHNV and CDR2 YYDKDF (reference sequence). Trimming stripped 5 bases from V and 3 bases from J, with 11 bases between.

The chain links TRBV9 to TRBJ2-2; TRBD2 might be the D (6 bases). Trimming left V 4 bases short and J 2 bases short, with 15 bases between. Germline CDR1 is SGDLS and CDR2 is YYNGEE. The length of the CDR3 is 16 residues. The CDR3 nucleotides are TGTGCCAGCAGCCCCCGCGGAGGGGCCAACACCGGGGAGCTGTTTTTT. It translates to CASSPRGGANTGELFF.

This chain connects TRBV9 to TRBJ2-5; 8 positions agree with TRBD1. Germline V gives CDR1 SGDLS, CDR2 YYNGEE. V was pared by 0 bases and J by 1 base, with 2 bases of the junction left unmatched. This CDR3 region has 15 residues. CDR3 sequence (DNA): TGTGCCAGCAGCGTAGACGGGACAGGCCAAGAGACCCAGTACTTC. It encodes CASSVDGTGQETQYF.

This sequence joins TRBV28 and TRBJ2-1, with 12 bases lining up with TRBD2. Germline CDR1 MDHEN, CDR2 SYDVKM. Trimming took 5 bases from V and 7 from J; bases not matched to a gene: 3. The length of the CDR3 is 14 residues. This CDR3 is CASSLAGGLNEQFF. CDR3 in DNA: TGTGCCAGCAGTCTAGCGGGAGGGTTGAATGAGCAGTTCTTC.

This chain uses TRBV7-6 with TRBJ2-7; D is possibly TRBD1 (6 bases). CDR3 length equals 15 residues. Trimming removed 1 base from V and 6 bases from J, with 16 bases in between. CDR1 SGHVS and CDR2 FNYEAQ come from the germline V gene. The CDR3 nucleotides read TGTGCCAGCAGCTTAGTCCAGGGGACCAGGCTCGAGCAGTACTTC. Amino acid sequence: CASSLVQGTRLEQYF.

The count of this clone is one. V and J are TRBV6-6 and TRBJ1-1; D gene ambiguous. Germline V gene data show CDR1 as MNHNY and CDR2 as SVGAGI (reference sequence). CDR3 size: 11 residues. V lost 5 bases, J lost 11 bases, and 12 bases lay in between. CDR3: CASSTSTGAFF. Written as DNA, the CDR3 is TGTGCCAGCAGTACATCTACGGGGGCTTTCTTT.

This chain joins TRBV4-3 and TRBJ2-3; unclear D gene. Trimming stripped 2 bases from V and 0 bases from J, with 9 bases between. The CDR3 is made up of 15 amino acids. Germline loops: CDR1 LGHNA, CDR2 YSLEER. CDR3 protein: CASSQTHSSTDTQYF. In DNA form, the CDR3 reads TGCGCCAGCAGCCAAACGCACTCTAGCACAGATACGCAGTATTTT.

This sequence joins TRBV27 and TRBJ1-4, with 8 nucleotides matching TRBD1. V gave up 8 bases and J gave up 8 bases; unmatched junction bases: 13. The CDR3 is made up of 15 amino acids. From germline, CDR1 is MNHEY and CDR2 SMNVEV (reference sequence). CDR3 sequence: CASGGVRTGNEKLFF. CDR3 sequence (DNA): TGTGCCAGCGGGGGGGTCAGGACAGGGAACGAAAAACTGTTTTTT. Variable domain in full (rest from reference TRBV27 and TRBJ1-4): EAQVTQNPRYLITVTGKKLTVTCSQNMNHEYMSWYRQDPGLGLRQIYYSMNVEVTDKGDVPEGYKVSRKEKRNFPLILESPSPNQTSLYFCASGGVRTGNEKLFFGSGTQLSVL.

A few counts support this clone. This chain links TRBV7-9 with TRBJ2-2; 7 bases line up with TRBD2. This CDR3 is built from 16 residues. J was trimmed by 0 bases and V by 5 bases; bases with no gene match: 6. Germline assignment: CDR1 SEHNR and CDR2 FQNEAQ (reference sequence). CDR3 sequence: CASSVRLATNTGELFF. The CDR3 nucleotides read TGTGCCAGCAGCGTAAGACTAGCTACGAACACCGGGGAGCTGTTTTTT.

Here the CDR3 reads CASSLVTGQGHGYTF. The DNA for the CDR3 is TGTGCCAGCAGCTTAGTGACGGGACAGGGTCATGGCTACACCTTC. This rearrangement joins TRBV7-8 to TRBJ1-2; TRBD1 matches 9 bases. Trimming took 1 base from V and 6 from J; bases not matched to a gene: 6. Germline CDR1 SGHVS, CDR2 FQNEAQ. The CDR3 runs 15 residues. Filled out from reference TRBV7-8 and TRBJ1-2, the complete variable domain reads GAGVSQSPRYKVAKRGQDVALRCDPISGHVSLFWYQQALGQGPEFLTYFQNEAQLDKSGLPSDRFFAERPEGSVSTLKIQRTQQEDSAVYLCASSLVTGQGHGYTFGSGTRLTVV.

CDR3 nucleotide sequence: TGTGCCAGCAGCCTTCTCCGGGAGGGGGAGCAGTTCTTC. The encoded protein is CASSLLREGEQFF. This chain uses TRBV7-3 with TRBJ2-1; TRBD2 matches at 8 bases. After removal of 5 bases from V and 10 bases from J, the junction contained 7 bases not matched to a gene. In germline, CDR1 is SGHTA, CDR2 FQGTGA. CDR3 size: 13 residues.

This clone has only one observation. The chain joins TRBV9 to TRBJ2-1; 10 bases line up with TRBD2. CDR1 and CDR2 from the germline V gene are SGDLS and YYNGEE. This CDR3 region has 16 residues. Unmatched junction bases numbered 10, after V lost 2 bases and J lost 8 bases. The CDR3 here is CASSVASGGWRDEQFF. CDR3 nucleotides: TGTGCCAGCAGCGTGGCTAGCGGGGGATGGCGCGATGAGCAGTTCTTC.

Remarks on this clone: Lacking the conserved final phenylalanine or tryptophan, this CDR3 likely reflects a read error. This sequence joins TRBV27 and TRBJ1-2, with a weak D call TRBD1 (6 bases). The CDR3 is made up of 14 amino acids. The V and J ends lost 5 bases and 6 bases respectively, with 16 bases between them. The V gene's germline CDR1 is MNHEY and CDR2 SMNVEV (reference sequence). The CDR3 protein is CASSLQGLWNGYTI. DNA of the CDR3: TGTGCCAGCAGTCTACAGGGCCTTTGGAATGGCTACACCATC.